This T cell receptor (beta chain) emerged from a study of T cells in Graves' hyperthyroidism and ophthalmopathy. Study summary: Blood from the periphery was taken at initial diagnosis, before any treatment.

V dropped 5 bases and J dropped 7; count of bases not matched to a gene: 3. The CDR3 extends over 14 amino acids. From germline, CDR1 is SGHTA and CDR2 FQGNSA. RNA transcripts were the template for amplifying TCR beta CDR3 regions. RT-PCR in the first round (using the HTBI primer set) targeted the TCR CDR3. In TCRdb, the multiplex PCR reads were re-called with MiXCR into one record per CDR3 protein. This table holds 530,000 or so distinct CDR3 sequences, approximately 25% found once. The chain recombines TRBV7-2 with TRBJ2-2; 11 bases map to TRBD1. Sequencing used blood. This receptor was obtained from a woman aged 25 to 45 with Graves' ophthalmopathy. The CDR3 region is CASSRTGGGGELFF. CDR3 nucleotide sequence: TGTGCCAGCAGCCGGACAGGGGGCGGCGGGGAGCTGTTTTTT.